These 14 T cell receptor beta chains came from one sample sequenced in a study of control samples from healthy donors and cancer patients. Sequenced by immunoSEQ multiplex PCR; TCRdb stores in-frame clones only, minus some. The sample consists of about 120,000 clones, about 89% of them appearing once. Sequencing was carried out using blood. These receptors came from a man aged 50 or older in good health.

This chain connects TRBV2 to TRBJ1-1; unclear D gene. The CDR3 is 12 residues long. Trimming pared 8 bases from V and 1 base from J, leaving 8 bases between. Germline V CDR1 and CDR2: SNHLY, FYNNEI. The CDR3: CASHAANTEAFF. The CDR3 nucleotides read TGTGCCAGCCACGCAGCGAACACTGAAGCTTTCTTT.

Here the CDR3 reads CASSEQSPPNTGELFF. The CDR3 DNA reads TGCGCCAGCAGCGAACAGAGTCCCCCGAACACCGGGGAGCTGTTTTTT. The chain uses TRBV5-1 and TRBJ2-2; no reliable D call. The CDR3 totals 16 residues. The germline CDR1 and CDR2 sequences are SGHRS and YFSETQ. V was shortened by 4 bases and J by 0 bases, with 13 bases between the two germline ends.

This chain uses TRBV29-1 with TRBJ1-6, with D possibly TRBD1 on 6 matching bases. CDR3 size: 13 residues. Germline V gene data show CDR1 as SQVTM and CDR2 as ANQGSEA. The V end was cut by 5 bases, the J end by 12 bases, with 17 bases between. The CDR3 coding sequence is TGCAGCGTTTCAACAGGGAGTCGGGAACCCCTCCACTTT. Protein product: CSVSTGSREPLHF.

This chain's CDR3 is CASSLNRGSNSPLHF. The CDR3 nucleotides are TGCGCCAGCAGCTTGAACAGGGGATCAAATTCACCCCTCCACTTT. The rearrangement joins TRBV5-1 to TRBJ1-6; 7 positions match TRBD1. V was pared by 1 base and J by 7 bases, with 5 bases of the junction left unmatched. The CDR3 has 15 residues. Germline V gene sequence: CDR1 SGHRS, CDR2 YFSETQ.

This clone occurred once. The CDR3 sequence is CASSQTSGETQYF. The CDR3 bases are TGTGCCAGCAGCCAAACTAGCGGAGAGACCCAGTACTTC. V and J are TRBV3-1 (or the pseudogene TRBV3-2) and TRBJ2-5; 8 positions agree with TRBD2. With V trimmed by 2 bases and J by 4 bases, 0 bases remained unmatched. The CDR3 loop spans 13 amino acids. The germline V gene has CDR1 LGHDT and CDR2 YNNKEL (reference sequence).

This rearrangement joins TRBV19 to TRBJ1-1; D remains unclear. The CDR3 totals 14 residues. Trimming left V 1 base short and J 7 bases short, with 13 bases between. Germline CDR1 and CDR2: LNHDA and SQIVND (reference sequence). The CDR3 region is CASSIGVRANEAFF. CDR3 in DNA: TGTGCCAGTAGTATAGGGGTTCGGGCGAATGAAGCTTTCTTT. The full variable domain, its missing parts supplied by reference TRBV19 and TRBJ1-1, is DGGITQSPKYLFRKEGQNVTLSCEQNLNHDAMYWYRQDPGQGLRLIYYSQIVNDFQKGDIAEGYSVSREKKESFPLTVTSAQKNPTAFYLCASSIGVRANEAFFGQGTRLTVV.

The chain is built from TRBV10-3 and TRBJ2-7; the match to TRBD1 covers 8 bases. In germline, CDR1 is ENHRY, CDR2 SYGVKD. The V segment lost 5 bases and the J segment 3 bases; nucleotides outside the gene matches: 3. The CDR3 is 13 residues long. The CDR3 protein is CAISRTGGYEQYF. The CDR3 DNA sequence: TGTGCCATCAGTCGAACAGGGGGCTACGAGCAGTACTTC.

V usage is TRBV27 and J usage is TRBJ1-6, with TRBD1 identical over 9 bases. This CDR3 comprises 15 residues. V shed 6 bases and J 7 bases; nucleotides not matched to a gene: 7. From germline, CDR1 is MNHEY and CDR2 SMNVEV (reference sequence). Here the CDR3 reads CASRPEDRGNSPLHF. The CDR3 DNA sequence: TGTGCCAGCAGGCCCGAGGACAGGGGAAATTCACCCCTCCACTTT.

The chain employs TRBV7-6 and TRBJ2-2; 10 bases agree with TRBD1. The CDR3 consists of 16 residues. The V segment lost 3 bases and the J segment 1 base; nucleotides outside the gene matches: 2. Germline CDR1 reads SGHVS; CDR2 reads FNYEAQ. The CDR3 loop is CASSLGQGMNTGELFF. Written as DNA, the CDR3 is TGTGCCAGCAGCTTGGGACAGGGGATGAACACCGGGGAGCTGTTTTTT.

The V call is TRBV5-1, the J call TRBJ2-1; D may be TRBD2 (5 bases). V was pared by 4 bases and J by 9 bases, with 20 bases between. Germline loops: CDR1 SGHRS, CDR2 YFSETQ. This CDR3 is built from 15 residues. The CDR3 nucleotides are TGCGCCAGCAGCCCCCCGGGAACTAGTACTGGTGAGCAGTTCTTC. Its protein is CASSPPGTSTGEQFF.

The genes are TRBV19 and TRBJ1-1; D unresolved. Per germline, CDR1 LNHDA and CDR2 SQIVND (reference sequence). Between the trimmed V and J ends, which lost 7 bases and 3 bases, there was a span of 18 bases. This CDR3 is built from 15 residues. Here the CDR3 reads CASTPGLETYTEAFF. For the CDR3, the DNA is TGTGCCAGTACGCCGGGCCTAGAAACTTACACTGAAGCTTTCTTT. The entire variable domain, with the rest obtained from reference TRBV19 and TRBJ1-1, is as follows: DGGITQSPKYLFRKEGQNVTLSCEQNLNHDAMYWYRQDPGQGLRLIYYSQIVNDFQKGDIAEGYSVSREKKESFPLTVTSAQKNPTAFYLCASTPGLETYTEAFFGQGTRLTVV.

The CDR3 region is CATKGGGNYGYTF. The CDR3 nucleotides are TGTGCCACCAAGGGAGGGGGGAACTATGGCTACACCTTC. The genes are TRBV15 and TRBJ1-2; maybe TRBD1 (6 bases). V was shortened by 7 bases and J by 2 bases, with 11 bases between the two germline ends. The CDR3 loop spans 13 amino acids. Germline lookup yields CDR1 LNHNV and CDR2 YYDKDF (reference sequence).

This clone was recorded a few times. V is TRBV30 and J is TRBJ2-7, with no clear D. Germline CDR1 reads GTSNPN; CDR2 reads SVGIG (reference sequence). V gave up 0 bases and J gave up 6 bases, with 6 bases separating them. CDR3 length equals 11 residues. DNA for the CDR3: TGTGCCTGGAGTGTATCCCCCGAGCAGTACTTC. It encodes CAWSVSPEQYF.

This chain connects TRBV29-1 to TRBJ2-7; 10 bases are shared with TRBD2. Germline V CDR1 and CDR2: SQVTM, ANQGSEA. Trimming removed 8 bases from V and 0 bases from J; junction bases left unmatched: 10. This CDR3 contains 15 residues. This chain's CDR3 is CSTTSSGGPSYEQYF. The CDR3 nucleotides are TGCAGCACAACTTCTAGCGGGGGCCCCTCCTACGAGCAGTACTTC.